The 19 T cell receptor beta chains given below trace back to one sample, sequenced in a study of cytomegalovirus exposure and HLA in healthy donors. Researchers ran the PCR with 60 Vbeta and 13 Jbeta primers. Clones were read by immunoSEQ multiplex PCR, and TCRdb kept only the in-frame ones, dropping some. The sample shows roughly 190,000 clones, over 70% of them seen only once. Sequenced: PBMCs. The receptor source for this set is a woman younger than 45 in good health and CMV-seropositive.

This clone has more than one count but fewer than ten. The germline gene is not matched at one end of the junction; a read error may be the cause. The gene calls are TRBV5-4 and TRBJ1-1; D is unclear. Germline CDR1 is SGHNT and CDR2 is YYREEE (reference sequence). The CDR3 spans 13 residues. CDR3 in amino acids: CASRLDQNTEAFF. The CDR3 DNA sequence: TGTGCCAGCAGATTGGATCAGAACACTGAAGCTTTCTTT.

The J gene is TRBJ2-2, the V gene TRBV19, with D uncertain. The CDR3 runs to 15 residues. From germline, CDR1 is LNHDA and CDR2 SQIVND (reference sequence). V lost 1 base and J lost 5, with 11 bases in between. CDR3 loop: CASSIVEKSTGELFF. The CDR3 bases are TGTGCCAGTAGTATAGTAGAAAAGTCTACCGGGGAGCTGTTTTTT.

The chain carries TRBV27 and TRBJ2-7, with D possibly TRBD2 on 6 matching bases. Germline assignment: CDR1 MNHEY and CDR2 SMNVEV (reference sequence). V lost 2 bases to trimming and J lost 4 bases, with 12 bases between them. The CDR3 contains 14 residues. CDR3 in amino acids: CASSLGPRGYEQYF. The CDR3 region has the DNA TGTGCCAGCAGTTTAGGACCCCGGGGGTACGAGCAGTACTTC.

V and J are TRBV19 and TRBJ2-7; possibly TRBD1 for D (6 bases). This CDR3 contains 11 residues. The V end lost 6 bases, the J end lost 7 bases, and 10 bases lay between the germline ends. Germline CDR1 reads LNHDA; CDR2 reads SQIVND (reference sequence). CDR3 loop: CASRWGQEQYF. The CDR3 nucleotides read TGTGCCAGTAGATGGGGACAAGAGCAGTACTTC.

This clone is labeled as medium-sized. The chain links TRBV6-1 to TRBJ1-2; 10 bases match TRBD1. Per the germline V gene, CDR1 is MNHNS and CDR2 is SASEGT. The CDR3 is 14 residues long. The trim removed 6 bases at V and 4 bases at J, leaving 5 bases unmatched. The chain's CDR3 is CASSTGTGVYGYTF. CDR3 nucleotides: TGTGCCAGCAGCACCGGGACAGGGGTCTATGGCTACACCTTC.

V and J are TRBV28 and TRBJ2-7; 10 bases line up with TRBD2. The germline CDR1 and CDR2 sequences are MDHEN and SYDVKM. CDR3 size: 15 residues. After removal of 6 bases from V and 1 base from J, the junction contained 6 bases not matched to a gene. The CDR3 protein is CASSRQAGGSYEQYF. The CDR3 coding sequence is TGTGCCAGCAGCCGTCAAGCGGGAGGGTCCTACGAGCAGTACTTC.

V usage is TRBV5-6 and J usage is TRBJ2-7, with D tentatively TRBD1 (5 bases). The CDR3 runs to 15 residues. Germline CDR1 reads SGHDT; CDR2 reads YYEEEE. V dropped 0 bases and J dropped 0 bases, with 10 bases sitting between them. The DNA of the CDR3 is TGTGCCAGCAGCTTGGACAGGAAACTCTCCTACGAGCAGTACTTC. Residues: CASSLDRKLSYEQYF.

The table lists this clone with a few counts. The rearrangement joins TRBV11-2 to TRBJ2-1, with D possibly being TRBD1 (6 bases). Deletions cut 2 bases from V and 1 base from J, with 15 bases between. CDR3 size: 17 residues. CDR1 is SGHAT and CDR2 is FQNNGV in the germline V gene. The CDR3 region is CASSLTPGTPSYNEQFF. The CDR3 DNA follows: TGTGCCAGCAGCTTAACTCCAGGGACACCTTCCTACAATGAGCAGTTCTTC.

The chain joins TRBV27 to TRBJ2-1; TRBD2 agrees at 16 bases. The V segment lost 4 bases and the J segment 8 bases; nucleotides outside the gene matches: 14. CDR3 size: 19 residues. In germline, CDR1 is MNHEY, CDR2 SMNVEV (reference sequence). For the CDR3, the DNA is TGTGCCAGCAGTTGGGACTTGGGGACTAGCGGGAGGGCCCGGGATGAGCAGTTCTTC. Amino acids: CASSWDLGTSGRARDEQFF.

This clone has just a few counts. V gene TRBV2 combines with J gene TRBJ2-2; the match to TRBD2 covers 7 bases. V lost 11 bases and J lost 0; bases outside the gene matches: 6. Germline values: CDR1 SNHLY, CDR2 FYNNEI. The CDR3 length is 14 residues. The CDR3 nucleotides are TGTGCCTCAAGCGGGGCGTCGAACACCGGGGAGCTGTTTTTT. Its translation is CASSGASNTGELFF.

A remark on this clone: Within the sample, other DNA sequences also encode this same CDR3. This chain connects TRBV19 to TRBJ1-5, with D unresolved. This CDR3 contains 14 residues. Germline V gene sequence: CDR1 LNHDA, CDR2 SQIVND (reference sequence). Trimming left V 9 bases short and J 6 bases short, with 18 bases between. Written as DNA, the CDR3 is TGTGCCAGCAGTCCGCGGGCTGCTAGTCAGCCCCAGCATTTT. It translates to CASSPRAASQPQHF.

The chain combines TRBV16 with TRBJ1-1; 8 nucleotides match TRBD1. The J segment lost 8 bases and the V segment lost 1 base, leaving 6 bases of the junction unmatched. This CDR3 has 14 amino acids. The V gene's germline CDR1 is KGHSY and CDR2 FQNENV. In DNA, the CDR3 is TGTGCCAGCAGCCAATGGGCAGGGGGCGAGGAAGCTTTCTTT. It is translated as CASSQWAGGEEAFF.

This chain connects TRBV28 to TRBJ1-2; a possible D gene is TRBD1 (5 bases). Germline V gene sequence: CDR1 MDHEN, CDR2 SYDVKM. The CDR3 loop spans 16 amino acids. V lost 3 bases and J lost 8, with 22 bases in between. The CDR3 sequence is CASSLPDSTGLIGYTF. CDR3 DNA sequence: TGTGCCAGCAGTTTGCCCGACAGCACCGGTCTAATCGGCTACACCTTC.

The J gene is TRBJ1-4, the V gene TRBV6-1; 8 positions match TRBD1. The CDR3 length is 15 residues. CDR1 and CDR2 from the germline V gene are MNHNS and SASEGT. Trimming cost V 6 bases and J 5 bases; bases outside gene matches: 8. CDR3 sequence: CASSLSGTGNEKLFF. CDR3 sequence (DNA): TGTGCCAGCAGCCTGTCCGGGACAGGCAATGAAAAACTGTTTTTT.

This clone was picked up one time. The chain employs TRBV5-1 and TRBJ1-1, with 7 bases matching TRBD1. Germline CDR1 reads SGHRS; CDR2 reads YFSETQ. With 2 bases clipped from V and 7 bases from J, the junction kept 8 bases outside the gene matches. The CDR3 has 14 residues. DNA for the CDR3: TGCGCCAGCAGCTTACCTCCAGGGGGTAATGAAGCTTTCTTT. Encoded protein: CASSLPPGGNEAFF. The complete variable domain, with remaining parts taken from reference TRBV5-1 and TRBJ1-1, reads KAGVTQTPRYLIKTRGQQVTLSCSPISGHRSVSWYQQTPGQGLQFLFEYFSETQRNKGNFPGRFSGRQFSNSRSEMNVSTLELGDSALYLCASSLPPGGNEAFFGQGTRLTVV.

The chain uses TRBV6-5 and TRBJ2-1, with TRBD2 identical over 10 bases. Trimming removed 5 bases from V and 6 bases from J; junction bases left unmatched: 4. This CDR3 has 14 residues. Germline V CDR1 and CDR2: MNHEY, SVGAGI. The CDR3 loop is CASSGSGRGNEQFF. The CDR3 coding sequence is TGTGCCAGCAGTGGCAGCGGGAGGGGCAATGAGCAGTTCTTC.

The chain combines TRBV2 with TRBJ1-2, with 7 bases aligning to TRBD1. V lost 4 bases to trimming and J lost 6 bases; unmatched junction nucleotides: 14. Germline V gene data show CDR1 as SNHLY and CDR2 as FYNNEI. The CDR3 runs to 16 residues. CDR3 protein: CASSADRSSVDHGYTF. The DNA of the CDR3 is TGTGCCAGCAGTGCGGACAGGAGCTCGGTTGACCATGGCTACACCTTC.

The chain combines TRBV9 with TRBJ1-5, with unresolved D. The CDR3 runs to 14 residues. Trimming cost V 3 bases and J 0 bases, with 7 bases left between them. Looked up from germline, CDR1 is SGDLS and CDR2 is YYNGEE. CDR3 residues: CASSAAVSNQPQHF. The CDR3 nucleotides read TGTGCCAGCAGCGCGGCGGTTAGCAATCAGCCCCAGCATTTT.

V is TRBV28 and J is TRBJ1-2; TRBD1 aligns across 7 bases. J gave up 3 bases and V 7 bases, and 5 bases lay outside the gene matches. The CDR3 covers 13 residues. Germline V gene sequence: CDR1 MDHEN, CDR2 SYDVKM. DNA of the CDR3: TGTGCCAGCACCGTGGGACAGCACTATGGCTACACCTTC. This encodes CASTVGQHYGYTF.